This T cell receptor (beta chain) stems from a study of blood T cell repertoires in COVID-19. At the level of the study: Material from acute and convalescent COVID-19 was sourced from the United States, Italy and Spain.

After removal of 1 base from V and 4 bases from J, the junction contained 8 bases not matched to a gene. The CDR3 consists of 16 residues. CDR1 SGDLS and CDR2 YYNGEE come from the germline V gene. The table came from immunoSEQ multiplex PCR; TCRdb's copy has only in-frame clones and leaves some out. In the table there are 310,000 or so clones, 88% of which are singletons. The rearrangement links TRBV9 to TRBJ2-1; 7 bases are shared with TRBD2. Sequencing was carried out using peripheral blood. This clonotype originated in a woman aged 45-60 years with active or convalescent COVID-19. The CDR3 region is CASSVSAGVGYNEQFF. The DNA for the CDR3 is TGTGCCAGCAGCGTAAGTGCGGGAGTAGGGTACAATGAGCAGTTCTTC.